In this sample, the clone carrying this T cell receptor beta chain turned up a few times. Antigen: not known. Each of the donors had around 10 milliliters of peripheral blood drawn into EDTA-treated Vacutainer tubes. The data were obtained in a study of blood T cells in healthy people across ages. Study details: Template switching caught about one barcoded beta molecule for each two T cells. General study results and limits: The study regarded diversity estimates from one million T cells as underestimates.

Trimming at V came to 0 bases and at J to 1 base, leaving 4 bases not matched to a gene. Germline CDR1 is DFQATT and CDR2 is SNEGSKA (reference sequence). The CDR3 is 16 amino acids. A second 7 to 11 cycle PCR used barcoded and J-beta primers. TCRdb re-derived calls from the 5' RACE reads in MiXCR, one entry per CDR3 protein. The sample has approximately 830,000 distinct CDR3 sequences; roughly 60% are singletons. The receptor was derived from a young man in good health. Sequenced sample: blood. The rearrangement joins TRBV20-1 to TRBJ1-1, with 11 bases aligning to TRBD1. The CDR3 region has the DNA TGCAGTGCTAGAGATGAAGGACAGGGGGCGAACACTGAAGCTTTCTTT. It translates to CSARDEGQGANTEAFF.